This T cell receptor (beta chain) was identified during a study of T cells after yellow fever vaccination. This clonotype occurred a few times. Researchers made TCR cDNA using 5'RACE template switching, and this step added a universal primer site and UMIs. MiXCR, applied by TCRdb to the 5' RACE reads, yields one record per CDR3 protein. The sample has a few hundred thousand distinct CDR3 sequences; approximately 4% are singletons. Trimming removed 4 bases at V and 4 bases at J, with 17 bases between. CDR3 length: 15 amino acids. The germline V gene encodes CDR1 MNHEY and CDR2 SMNVEV (reference sequence).

The chain couples TRBV27 to TRBJ2-7; TRBD1 might be the D (5 bases). The sample in question was PBMCs, obtained 5 days after the yellow fever booster vaccination. The receptor comes from a man aged 18-30 years who received the YFV17D yellow fever vaccine. CDR3 loop: CASSSRGDSSYEQYV. CDR3 nucleotides: TGTGCCAGCAGTTCCCGAGGAGACAGCAGTTACGAGCAGTACGTC.